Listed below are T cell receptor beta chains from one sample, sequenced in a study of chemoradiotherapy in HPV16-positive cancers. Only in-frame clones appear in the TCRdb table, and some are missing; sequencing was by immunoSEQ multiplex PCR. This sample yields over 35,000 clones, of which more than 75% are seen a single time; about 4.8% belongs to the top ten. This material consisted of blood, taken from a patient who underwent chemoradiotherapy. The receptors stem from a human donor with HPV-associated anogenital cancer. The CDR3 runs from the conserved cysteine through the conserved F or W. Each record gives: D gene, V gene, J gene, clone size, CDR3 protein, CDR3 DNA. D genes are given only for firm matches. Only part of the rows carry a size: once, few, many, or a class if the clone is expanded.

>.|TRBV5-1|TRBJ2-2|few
CASSLLRPNTGELFF
TGCGCCAGCAGCTTGCTCAGACCGAACACCGGGGAGCTGTTTTTT
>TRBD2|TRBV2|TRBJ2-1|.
CASSDGLAEYNEQFF
TGTGCCAGCAGTGATGGACTAGCGGAATACAATGAGCAGTTCTTC
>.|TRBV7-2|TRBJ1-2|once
CASSTPRGVHYGYTF
TGTGCCAGCAGCACCCCGCGGGGGGTCCACTATGGCTACACCTTC
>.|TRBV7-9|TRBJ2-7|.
CASSFSYEQYF
TGTGCCAGCAGCTTCTCCTACGAGCAGTACTTC
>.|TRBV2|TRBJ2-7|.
CASNPGRGREQYF
TGTGCCAGCAATCCGGGACGGGGTCGGGAGCAGTACTTC
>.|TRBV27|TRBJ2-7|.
CASSLLDSTYEQYF
TGTGCCAGCAGTCTCTTGGACAGTACCTACGAGCAGTACTTC
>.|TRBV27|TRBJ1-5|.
CASSPPGRQPQHF
TGTGCCAGCAGTCCCCCAGGGAGGCAGCCCCAGCATTTT
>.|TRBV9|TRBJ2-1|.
CASSVVLQGHEQFF
TGTGCCAGCAGCGTAGTTCTACAGGGCCATGAGCAGTTCTTC
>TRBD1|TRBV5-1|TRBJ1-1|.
CASSSRDRGLNTEAFF
TGCGCCAGCAGTTCACGGGACAGGGGGCTGAACACTGAAGCTTTCTTT
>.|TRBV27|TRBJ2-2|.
CASSLSGRHKNTGELFF
TGTGCCAGCAGTTTATCGGGGCGGCATAAAAACACCGGGGAGCTGTTTTTT
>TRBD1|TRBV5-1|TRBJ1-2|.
CASSTGTGKNYGYTF
TGCGCCAGCAGCACCGGGACAGGGAAGAACTATGGCTACACCTTC
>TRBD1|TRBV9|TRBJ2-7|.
CASSTGTDSYEQYF
TGTGCCAGCAGTACCGGGACAGATTCCTACGAGCAGTACTTC
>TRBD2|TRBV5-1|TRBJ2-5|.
CASKQIAGVQETQYF
TGCGCCAGCAAACAGATAGCGGGGGTCCAAGAGACCCAGTACTTC
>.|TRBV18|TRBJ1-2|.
CASSREQGSLFGYTF
TGTGCCAGCTCAAGAGAACAGGGATCCCTCTTTGGCTACACCTTC
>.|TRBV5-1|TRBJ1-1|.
CASSLIGQNTEAFF
TGCGCCAGCAGCTTGATTGGACAGAACACTGAAGCTTTCTTT
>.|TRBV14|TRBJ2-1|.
CASSLRISSYNEQFF
TGTGCCAGCAGCCTCAGGATCAGCTCCTACAATGAGCAGTTCTTC
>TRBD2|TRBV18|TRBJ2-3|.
CASSLAGGTTDTQYF
TGTGCCAGCTCACTAGCGGGGGGGACCACAGATACGCAGTATTTT
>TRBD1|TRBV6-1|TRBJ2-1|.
CASSHGQGGNEQFF
TGTGCCAGCAGTCATGGACAGGGTGGAAATGAGCAGTTCTTC
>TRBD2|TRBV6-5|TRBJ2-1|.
CASSYTGLAGGNEQFF
TGTGCCAGCAGTTACACGGGACTAGCGGGGGGCAATGAGCAGTTCTTC
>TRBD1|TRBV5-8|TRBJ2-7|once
CASSSGDGTGAREQYF
TGTGCCAGCAGCTCGGGGGATGGGACAGGTGCCCGCGAGCAGTACTTC
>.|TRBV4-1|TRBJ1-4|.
CASSQEKQTVAEKLFF
TGCGCCAGCAGCCAAGAAAAACAGACGGTGGCTGAAAAACTGTTTTTT
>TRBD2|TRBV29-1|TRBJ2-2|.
CSVGSGGANTGELFF
TGCAGCGTTGGTTCGGGGGGGGCAAACACCGGGGAGCTGTTTTTT
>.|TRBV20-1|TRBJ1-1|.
CSARVQGEAFF
TGCAGTGCTAGAGTACAGGGTGAAGCTTTCTTT
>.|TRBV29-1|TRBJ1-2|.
CSVEDRARSYTF
TGCAGCGTTGAAGACAGGGCGCGGAGCTACACCTTC
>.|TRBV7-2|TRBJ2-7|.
CASTSGGQRYEQYF
TGTGCCAGCACCTCAGGAGGACAGAGATACGAGCAGTACTTC
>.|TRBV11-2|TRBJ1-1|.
CASSYPEAFF
TGTGCCAGCAGCTATCCAGAAGCTTTCTTT
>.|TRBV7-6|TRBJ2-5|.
CASSPFAETQYF
TGTGCCAGCAGCCCGTTCGCAGAGACCCAGTACTTC
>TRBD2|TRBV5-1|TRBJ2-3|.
CASRYRVRASGGDSSTDTQYF
TGCGCCAGCAGATACAGGGTCCGGGCTAGCGGGGGGGACTCTAGCACAGATACGCAGTATTTT
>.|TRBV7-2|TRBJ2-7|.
CASSLGVGYEQYF
TGTGCCAGCAGCTTAGGGGTAGGCTACGAGCAGTACTTC
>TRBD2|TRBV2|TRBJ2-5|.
CASSAQRGDSNQETQYF
TGTGCCAGCAGTGCTCAGCGGGGGGACAGTAATCAAGAGACCCAGTACTTC
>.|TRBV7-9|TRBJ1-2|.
CASSLVSAGYGYTF
TGTGCCAGCAGCTTAGTTTCGGCAGGCTATGGCTACACCTTC
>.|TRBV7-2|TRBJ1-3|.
CASSLAQPISGNTIYF
TGTGCCAGCAGCTTAGCTCAGCCTATCTCTGGAAACACCATATATTTT
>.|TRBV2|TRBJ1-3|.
CASRMVQTISGNTIYF
TGTGCCAGCAGGATGGTACAGACGATCTCTGGAAACACCATATATTTT
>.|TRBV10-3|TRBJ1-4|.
CAISGGQPSTNEKLFF
TGTGCCATCAGTGGGGGCCAGCCTTCAACTAATGAAAAACTGTTTTTT
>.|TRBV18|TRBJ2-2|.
CASSPLSGNTGELFF
TGTGCCAGCTCACCATTATCAGGGAACACCGGGGAGCTGTTTTTT
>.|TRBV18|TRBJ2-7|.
CASSPGLGSYEQYF
TGTGCCAGCTCACCGGGTCTGGGCAGCTACGAGCAGTACTTC
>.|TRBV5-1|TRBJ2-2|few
CASSLMPNTGELFF
TGCGCCAGCAGCTTGATGCCGAACACCGGGGAGCTGTTTTTT
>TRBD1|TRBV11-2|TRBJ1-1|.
CASSIRQGVEAFF
TGTGCCAGCAGCATAAGACAGGGAGTTGAAGCTTTCTTT
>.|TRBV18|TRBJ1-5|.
CASSPAGEPQHF
TGTGCCAGCTCACCCGCAGGGGAGCCCCAGCATTTT
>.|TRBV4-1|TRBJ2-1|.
CASSQKTPRGHNEQFF
TGCGCCAGCAGCCAAAAGACGCCGCGGGGGCACAATGAGCAGTTCTTC
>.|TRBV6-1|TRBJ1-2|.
CASSVGGNYGYTF
TGTGCCAGCAGTGTAGGGGGAAACTATGGCTACACCTTC
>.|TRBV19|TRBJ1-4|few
CASSPTRGGPNEKLFF
TGTGCCAGTAGTCCAACAAGAGGGGGACCTAATGAAAAACTGTTTTTT
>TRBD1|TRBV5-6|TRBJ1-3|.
CASSLVGGFGNTIYF
TGTGCCAGCAGCTTGGTAGGGGGCTTTGGAAACACCATATATTTT
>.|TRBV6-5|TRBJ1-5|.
CASREGSGIQPQHF
TGTGCCAGCAGAGAAGGGTCCGGCATCCAGCCCCAGCATTTT
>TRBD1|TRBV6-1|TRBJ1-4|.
CASINRGKSEKLFF
TGTGCCAGCATTAACAGGGGAAAGAGTGAAAAACTGTTTTTT
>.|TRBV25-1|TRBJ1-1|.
CASRQQNRPEAFF
TGTGCCAGCAGACAACAAAACCGCCCTGAAGCTTTCTTT
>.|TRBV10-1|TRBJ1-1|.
CASRRGRNTEAFF
TGCGCCAGCAGGAGAGGGAGGAACACTGAAGCTTTCTTT
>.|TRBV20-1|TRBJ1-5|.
CSAGSNQPQHF
TGCAGTGCTGGTAGCAATCAGCCCCAGCATTTT
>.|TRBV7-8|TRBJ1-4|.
CASSLVVEKLFF
TGTGCCAGCAGCTTAGTGGTTGAAAAACTGTTTTTT
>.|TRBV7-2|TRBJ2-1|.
CASSKGSYNEQFF
TGTGCCAGCAGTAAAGGGTCGTACAATGAGCAGTTCTTC
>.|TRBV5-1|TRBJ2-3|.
CASSLDYGGWADTQYF
TGCGCCAGCAGCTTGGATTACGGGGGCTGGGCAGATACGCAGTATTTT
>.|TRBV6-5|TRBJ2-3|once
CASSYRGFHTDTQYF
TGTGCCAGCAGTTACAGGGGGTTCCACACAGATACGCAGTATTTT